The 11 T cell receptor beta chains below were found in one sample sequenced in a study of blood T cells in healthy people across ages. Using a J-beta primer mix together with a sample-barcoded 5' primer, a second PCR was run for roughly 6 to 12 cycles. TCRdb reprocessed the 5' RACE reads via MiXCR and lists one record per CDR3 protein. This table holds roughly 410,000 distinct CDR3 sequences, 52% found once. What was sequenced was blood. These receptors all stem from a man aged 55 to 70 in good health.

The V gene is TRBV2, the J gene TRBJ2-5; no definite D call. V lost 2 bases to trimming and J lost 9 bases, with 10 bases between them. Germline assignment: CDR1 SNHLY and CDR2 FYNNEI. The CDR3 totals 12 residues. The CDR3 DNA follows: TGTGCCAGCAGTGAAATGGGCGCGGCCCAGTACTTC. It codes for CASSEMGAAQYF.

The chain links TRBV5-1 to TRBJ2-1; 7 nucleotides align to TRBD2. Germline assignment: CDR1 SGHRS and CDR2 YFSETQ. After removal of 3 bases from V and 3 bases from J, the junction contained 9 bases not matched to a gene. The CDR3 totals 16 residues. The CDR3 is CASSSSRGGFYNEQFF. DNA of the CDR3: TGCGCCAGCAGCTCGTCACGCGGGGGTTTCTACAATGAGCAGTTCTTC.

CDR3 in amino acids: CASSSVSDTEAFF. CDR3 DNA sequence: TGTGCCAGCAGCTCTGTATCGGACACTGAAGCTTTCTTT. The chain carries TRBV11-2 and TRBJ1-1; no firm D call. This CDR3 contains 13 residues. Germline V CDR1 and CDR2: SGHAT, FQNNGV. The V end lost 4 bases, the J end lost 3 bases, and 9 bases lay between the germline ends.

The V gene is TRBV7-3, the J gene TRBJ2-6; no firm D call. Germline lookup yields CDR1 SGHTA and CDR2 FQGTGA. Trimming shortened V by 4 bases and J by 1 base, and 14 bases separated the two germline ends. The CDR3 length is 17 residues. The CDR3 nucleotides read TGTGCCAGCAGCTCCCGTAAACCCGGGTCTGGGGCCAACGTCCTGACTTTC. This translates into CASSSRKPGSGANVLTF.

This clonotype was seen at least ten times. The DNA of the CDR3 is TGTGCCAGCAGCGTCTCAGAGGGGGCAGGCGAGCAGTACTTC. This gives the protein CASSVSEGAGEQYF. The chain couples TRBV9 to TRBJ2-7, with TRBD1 matching 7 bases. Per the germline V gene, CDR1 is SGDLS and CDR2 is YYNGEE. The CDR3 has 14 amino acids. The J segment lost 6 bases and the V segment lost 2 bases, leaving 8 bases of the junction unmatched.

The chain uses TRBV29-1 and TRBJ2-1; the match to TRBD1 covers 12 bases. Germline values: CDR1 SQVTM, CDR2 ANQGSEA. V was clipped by 8 bases and J by 6 bases; unmatched bases: 8. This CDR3 contains 14 residues. Here the CDR3 reads CSHGTGGIPNEQFF. CDR3 DNA: TGCAGCCACGGGACAGGGGGCATCCCCAATGAGCAGTTCTTC.

This chain links TRBV12-3 or TRBV12-4 with TRBJ2-7; no definite D call. The CDR3 runs 14 residues. V lost 5 bases and J 2 bases, leaving 13 bases between the germline ends. CDR3 sequence (DNA): TGTGCCAGCAGTCACCTGTTGCAGGCCTACGAGCAGTACTTC. Translated: CASSHLLQAYEQYF.

This clonotype was detected only a few times. The rearrangement uses TRBV20-1 and TRBJ1-2; no reliable D call. This CDR3 is 14 amino acids long. Germline V gives CDR1 DFQATT, CDR2 SNEGSKA (reference sequence). V shed 2 bases and J shed 3 bases, with 13 bases lying between them. The CDR3 nucleotides read TGCAGTGCTAGATCACAATTGACCCACTATGGCTACACCTTC. Translating gives CSARSQLTHYGYTF.

The genes are TRBV11-1 and TRBJ2-3; unclear D gene. Looked up from germline, CDR1 is SGHAT and CDR2 is FQDESV (reference sequence). The CDR3 has 13 amino acids. Trimming left V 5 bases short and J 4 bases short, with 10 bases between. CDR3: CASSPTIADTQYF. The CDR3 DNA reads as TGTGCCAGCAGCCCCACCATAGCAGATACGCAGTATTTT.

The V gene is TRBV5-1, the J gene TRBJ2-3; TRBD2 might be the D (5 bases). Per the germline V gene, CDR1 is SGHRS and CDR2 is YFSETQ. This CDR3 is 13 amino acids long. Trimming cost V 4 bases and J 6 bases, with 12 bases left between them. CDR3 nucleotide sequence: TGCGCCAGCAGCCCGGAGAGGGTGGATACGCAGTATTTT. It translates to CASSPERVDTQYF.

The chain combines TRBV30 with TRBJ2-4; unclear D gene. Near its end, the DNA agrees better with TRBJ2-7, so the J call may be wrong. The CDR3 has 15 residues. The V gene's germline CDR1 is GTSNPN and CDR2 SVGIG (reference sequence). The CDR3 protein is CAWSFPPTRSYEQYF. The CDR3 region has the DNA TGTGCCTGGAGTTTCCCCCCGACCCGGTCGTACGAGCAGTACTTC.